There are a few counts of the clone carrying this TCR beta chain. Its antigen remains unidentified. The sample comes from a study of cytomegalovirus exposure and HLA in healthy donors. Researchers ran the PCR with 60 Vbeta and 13 Jbeta primers. TCRdb keeps only in-frame clones here, not all; method: immunoSEQ multiplex PCR. The table lists roughly 110,000 clones, about 75% of them singletons. Study-level findings and limits: Researchers reportedly found TCR beta sequences accurately predicted most subjects' HLA-A and HLA-B alleles.

The sample comprised PBMCs. The sequence derives from a male donor in good health and CMV-seropositive.

The CDR3 DNA is TGCAGCGCTATTTCCGGGGGAGGCTACGAGCAGTACTTC. Protein product: CSAISGGGYEQYF. J is TRBJ2-5 and V is TRBV29-1; D is perhaps TRBD2 (6 bases). TRBJ2-7 explains the end of the DNA better; the J call may be wrong. This CDR3 has 13 residues. Germline lookup yields CDR1 SQVTM and CDR2 ANQGSEA.